The 21 T cell receptor beta chains below come from one sample, sequenced in a study of tissue T cells after allogeneic stem cell transplantation (dated by TCRdb to the early 2020s). The method was the immunoSEQ multiplex PCR assay. Held by TCRdb, this immuneACCESS table contains in-frame sequences only and omits some clones. Under half of the omission traces to an unresolved V gene where checked; the cause of the rest is unknown. This sample has 650 to 900 clones in its table, and 65% to 80% of those were observed once. The ten largest clonotypes hold roughly 7.1% of the sample. Sequencing used gut tissue. The receptors were sampled from a female BALB/c mouse in good health. The strain carries MHC haplotype H2-d.

This clone has only a few counts. Mouse gene names and germline throughout. Sequencing ends 1 residue short of the CDR3 end; the germline J gene provides the rest. The V call is TRBV17, the J call TRBJ2-7; TRBD1 is a possible D gene (5 bases). V was pared by 2 bases and J by 3 bases, with 11 bases between. The germline CDR1 and CDR2 sequences are MNHDT and YYDKIL. The CDR3 has 14 residues. Partial CDR3 DNA: TGTGCTAGCAGTAGACGGGCAGGGATCTATGAACAGTAC. Protein sequence: CASSRRAGIYEQY. In full, the CDR3 reads CASSRRAGIYEQYF.

A note on this clone: Gene names are mouse gene names. With the read ending 1 residue before the CDR3 end, the germline J gene is used to fill in that end. This chain connects TRBV13-1 to TRBJ2-4; 8 bases fit TRBD1. The CDR3 covers 15 residues. The V gene end was trimmed by 1 base and the J gene end by 0 bases; junction bases not matched to a gene: 1. Germline V gives CDR1 NSHNY, CDR2 SYGAGN. CDR3 loop: CASSDQGASQNTLYF. CDR3 bases read: TGTGCCAGCAGTGATCAGGGGGCTAGTCAAAACACCTTGTAC.

A note on this clone: Here the gene names and germline are mouse. The read finishes 1 residue shy of the CDR3 end, and the germline J gene is used to complete it. The rearrangement uses TRBV20 and TRBJ2-1; 8 positions match TRBD1. V gave up 0 bases and J gave up 8 bases; unmatched junction bases: 0. Germline V gene sequence: CDR1 GFQATS, CDR2 STVNSAI. The CDR3 runs to 12 residues. The DNA read from the CDR3 is TGTGGTGCTAGGGACAGGGGGCCTGAGCAGTTC. Encoded protein: CGARDRGPEQF. The full CDR3 protein reads CGARDRGPEQFF.

A remark on this clone: Mouse gene names apply. Coverage ceases 1 residue before the CDR3 finishes, and the germline J gene fills in the end. The rearrangement joins TRBV19 to TRBJ2-1; D may be TRBD1 (6 bases). Trimming took off 5 bases at V and 1 base at J, with 13 bases between the two ends. The germline V gene has CDR1 FNHDT and CDR2 SITEND (reference sequence). The CDR3 runs 15 residues. The CDR3 sequence: CASSRDNTNYAEQFF. The covered CDR3 bases are TGTGCCAGCAGCAGGGACAATACAAACTATGCTGAGCAGTTC.

Notes on this clone: Each gene name is a mouse one. The read comes to an end 1 residue before the CDR3 does, leaving the germline J gene to fill in the end. This rearrangement joins TRBV4 to TRBJ2-4; D gene unclear. The CDR3 is 14 residues long. Trimming took off 5 bases at V and 3 bases at J, with 12 bases between the two ends. Germline V gene lookup returns CDR1 LGHDT and CDR2 YNNKQL (reference sequence). The CDR3 loop reads CASSGAAGQNTLYF. Partial CDR3 DNA: TGTGCCAGCAGCGGCGCGGCGGGGCAAAACACCTTGTAC.

A word on this clone: At one boundary the junction diverges from the germline segment, which might be a read error. Gene labels here are mouse ones. The CDR3 end lies 1 residue beyond the end of the read and is filled in from the germline J gene. The genes are TRBV4 and TRBJ1-3; tentative D call: TRBD1 (6 bases). Germline V gene lookup returns CDR1 LGHDT and CDR2 YNNKQL (reference sequence). This CDR3 is built from 14 residues. CDR3 sequence reads: CAGSPDSSGNTLYF. CDR3 DNA, as far as it was read: TGTGCCGGCAGCCCGGACAGTTCTGGAAATACGCTCTAT.

This clone is labeled as hyperexpanded. Mouse names are used for the genes. Coverage ceases 1 residue before the CDR3 finishes, and the germline J gene fills in the end. The V gene is TRBV1, the J gene TRBJ2-4; no firm D call. The CDR3 is 14 amino acids. Germline lookup yields CDR1 NSQYPW and CDR2 LRSPGD (reference sequence). Trimming took off 0 bases at V and 4 bases at J, with 8 bases between the two ends. The CDR3 protein is CTCSAEAGENTLYF. The CDR3 DNA, read in part, is TGCACCTGCAGTGCAGAAGCAGGTGAAAACACCTTGTAC.

This clone was found a few times. The gene symbols are mouse symbols. With the read ending 1 residue before the CDR3 end, the germline J gene is used to fill in that end. The chain combines TRBV31 with TRBJ2-7; the match to TRBD2 covers 8 bases. V gave up 0 bases and J gave up 6 bases; unmatched junction bases: 4. The CDR3 sequence is 13 residues long. Germline V gene data show CDR1 as GKSSPN and CDR2 as SITVG. The CDR3 sequence is CAWSLGGGGEQYF. The CDR3 DNA, read in part, is TGTGCCTGGAGTCTAGGGGGGGGCGGTGAACAGTAC.

Of note for this clone: All gene names here are mouse names. The read ends 1 residue shy of where the CDR3 ends; the end is completed using the germline J gene. The chain links TRBV2 to TRBJ2-1; D gene uncertain. CDR3 size: 12 residues. Looked up from germline, CDR1 is LGHNA and CDR2 is YSYQKL. Between the trimmed V and J ends, which lost 1 base and 6 bases, there was a span of 4 bases. The CDR3 region is CASSQGVAEQFF. The CDR3 DNA, read in part, is TGTGCCAGCAGCCAAGGAGTTGCTGAGCAGTTC.

Regarding this clone: The gene names here belong to mouse. The CDR3 end falls 1 residue outside the read, so it is completed with the germline J gene. The chain uses TRBV31 and TRBJ2-4; tentatively, D is TRBD2 (6 bases). V shed 3 bases and J shed 0 bases, with 13 bases lying between them. The CDR3 is 15 amino acids. Germline loops: CDR1 GKSSPN, CDR2 SITVG. The part of the CDR3 DNA that was read is TGTGCCTGGAGCACAGACTGGTCCAGTCAAAACACCTTGTAC. Residues: CAWSTDWSSQNTLY. The whole CDR3 region reads CAWSTDWSSQNTLYF.

As to this clone: Gene names are mouse gene names. CDR3 sequence: CTCSARLVNYAEQFF. The DNA read from the CDR3 is TGCACCTGCAGTGCCCGACTGGTGAACTATGCTGAGCAGTTC. V and J are TRBV1 and TRBJ2-1; a weak D match, TRBD2 (6 bases). The CDR3 extends 1 residue past the end of the read, so its final part is completed from the germline J gene. CDR3 size: 15 residues. V lost 3 bases and J 1 base, leaving 10 bases between the germline ends. CDR1 and CDR2 from the germline V gene are NSQYPW and LRSPGD (reference sequence).

Remarks on this clone: Mouse gene names and germline throughout. The read gets to within 1 residue of the CDR3 end, and the germline J gene fills in the rest. The V call is TRBV12-2, the J call TRBJ1-4, with a weak D call TRBD1 (6 bases). This CDR3 has 13 residues. The germline V gene encodes CDR1 SGHLS and CDR2 HYDKME. V lost 4 bases and J lost 7, with 12 bases in between. The sequenced part of the CDR3 DNA is TGTGCCAGCTCCTTATACAGGGCCGAAAGATTATTT. It codes for CASSLYRAERLF. The full CDR3 reads CASSLYRAERLFF.

As for this clone: Germline and genes: mouse. The chain's CDR3 is CTCSATTGNNSPLYF. The DNA read from the CDR3 is TGCACCTGCAGTGCAACAACAGGGAATAATTCGCCCCTCTAC. V and J are TRBV1 and TRBJ1-6, with D tentatively TRBD1 (6 bases). Read coverage stops 1 residue before the CDR3 terminus; the germline J gene supplies the remainder. TRBJ1-6 is annotated as an ORF whose role is uncertain. The V end was cut by 2 bases, the J end by 5 bases, with 10 bases between. Germline loops: CDR1 NSQYPW, CDR2 LRSPGD (reference sequence). This CDR3 has 15 amino acids.

On this clone itself: Gene names and germline refer to mouse. The CDR3 end is not reached by the read, which stops 1 residue before it; the germline J gene fills it in. The V call is TRBV1, the J call TRBJ2-4; 9 bases align to TRBD2. With 1 base clipped from V and 1 base from J, the junction kept 0 bases outside the gene matches. Germline V gene sequence: CDR1 NSQYPW, CDR2 LRSPGD (reference sequence). The CDR3 loop spans 15 amino acids. CDR3 DNA, as far as it was read: TGCACCTGCAGTGCAGGACTGGGGGGTCAAAACACCTTGTAC. Translated, it gives CTCSAGLGGQNTLY. The entire CDR3 reads CTCSAGLGGQNTLYF. Supplemented by reference TRBV1 and TRBJ2-4, the full variable domain reads VTLLEQNPRWRLVPRGQAVNLRCILKNSQYPWMSWYQQDLQKQLQWLFTLRSPGDKEVKSLPGADYLATRVTDTELRLQVANMSQGRTLYCTCSAGLGGQNTLYFGAGTRLSVL.

With respect to this clone: Here the gene names and germline are mouse. The read terminates 1 residue before the CDR3 end, so the remaining end is supplied by the germline J gene. The gene calls are TRBV19 and TRBJ1-1; possible D gene TRBD1, 6 bases. Germline assignment: CDR1 FNHDT and CDR2 SITEND (reference sequence). This CDR3 is 15 amino acids long. With 3 bases removed from V and 0 bases from J, the gap between germline ends came to 12 bases. CDR3 amino acids: CASSTPDSPNTEVFF. The DNA read from the CDR3 is TGTGCCAGCAGTACCCCGGACAGCCCAAACACAGAAGTCTTC.

Remarks on this clone: Mouse names are used for the genes. Read sequence stops 1 residue before the CDR3 end, and the germline J gene provides the missing end. The chain couples TRBV29 to TRBJ2-1; 11 nucleotides align to TRBD2. CDR1 is MSHET, CDR2 SYDVDS, per germline. The CDR3 runs to 16 residues. The J segment lost 1 base and the V segment lost 2 bases, leaving 1 base of the junction unmatched. Here the CDR3 reads CASSLRLGGNYAEQFF. CDR3 DNA, as far as it was read: TGTGCTAGCAGTTTAAGACTGGGGGGGAACTATGCTGAGCAGTTC.

Details on this clone: Germline and genes here are mouse. The CDR3 end is not reached by the read, which stops 1 residue before it; the germline J gene fills it in. This chain joins TRBV5 and TRBJ2-5; maybe TRBD1 (5 bases). The CDR3 spans 14 residues. The germline V gene encodes CDR1 LGHNA and CDR2 YNLKQL (reference sequence). V was clipped by 4 bases and J by 2 bases, with 10 bases between them. CDR3 region: CASSPGQIQDTQYF. CDR3 bases read: TGTGCCAGCAGCCCAGGACAAATCCAAGACACCCAGTAC.

This clone was detected only a few times. Any gene name here is a mouse gene name. The read terminates 1 residue ahead of where the CDR3 ends, so the germline J gene completes it. This chain uses TRBV4 with TRBJ1-5, with D unresolved. V lost 6 bases and J 0 bases, leaving 9 bases between the germline ends. Germline CDR1 and CDR2: LGHDT and YNNKQL (reference sequence). The CDR3 extends over 14 amino acids. The covered CDR3 bases are TGTGCCAGCAGGTTCAGTTATAACAACCAGGCTCCGCTT. Its protein product is CASRFSYNNQAPL. The whole CDR3 region reads CASRFSYNNQAPLF.

As for this clone: At one end, the junction sequence differs from germline, possibly due to a read error. Any gene name here is a mouse gene name. From the germline J gene comes the end of the CDR3, since the read stops 1 residue before it. The chain has TRBV5 and TRBJ2-2, with D tentatively TRBD1 (5 bases). The CDR3 contains 14 residues. Looked up from germline, CDR1 is LGHNA and CDR2 is YNLKQL (reference sequence). CDR3 DNA (partial): TGTGCCAGCAGTCAAGACAGAAACACCGGGCAGCTCTAC. Encoded protein: CASSQDRNTGQLY. The full CDR3 protein reads CASSQDRNTGQLYF.

Comment on this clone: Each gene name is a mouse one. Read data end 1 residue before the CDR3 end; the end is taken from the germline J gene. V usage is TRBV13-1 and J usage is TRBJ2-5; 9 bases fit TRBD1. The CDR3 totals 16 residues. J was trimmed by 5 bases and V by 0 bases; bases with no gene match: 7. In germline, CDR1 is NSHNY, CDR2 SYGAGN. The CDR3: CASSDAPGQGGDTQYF. The sequenced CDR3 bases are TGTGCCAGCAGTGATGCCCCGGGACAGGGTGGAGACACCCAGTAC.

This clone occurred once. The gene names here belong to mouse. The CDR3 end lies 1 residue beyond the end of the read and is filled in from the germline J gene. The chain combines TRBV31 with TRBJ2-4, with unresolved D. Germline CDR1 reads GKSSPN; CDR2 reads SITVG. This CDR3 has 15 residues. Trimming left V 0 bases short and J 2 bases short, with 12 bases between. The CDR3 loop reads CAWSLGRVDQNTLYF. The covered CDR3 bases are TGTGCCTGGAGTCTAGGAAGGGTGGATCAAAACACCTTGTAC.